These 8 T cell receptor beta chains came from one sample sequenced in a study of CD8+ T cells in alopecia areata. RNA extraction was followed by reverse transcription into cDNA, which acted as the sequencing template. Generated by immunoSEQ multiplex PCR, the TCRdb table keeps only in-frame clones and is missing some. Here the sample spans around 150,000 clones, 65% to 90% being singletons. Specified treatment: oral pan-JAK inhibitor, 5-10 mg twice daily. The sample in question was CD8+ T cells sorted from blood, obtained at week 4, from a patient treated with tofacitinib. The source is a human donor with alopecia areata.

The chain couples TRBV7-6 to TRBJ2-5; 9 bases match TRBD2. The CDR3 consists of 15 residues. After removal of 5 bases from V and 9 bases from J, the junction contained 13 bases not matched to a gene. Germline V gene data show CDR1 as SGHVS and CDR2 as FNYEAQ. CDR3 region: CASSPGTSPIESQYF. The DNA of the CDR3 is TGTGCCAGCAGCCCCGGGACTAGCCCCATTGAATCCCAGTACTTC.

CDR3 sequence: CASSYGSGNTIYF. The DNA for the CDR3 is TGTGCCAGCAGTTACGGTTCTGGAAACACCATATATTTT. This chain joins TRBV6-5 and TRBJ1-3; D unresolved. Trimming shortened V by 2 bases and J by 1 base, and 3 bases separated the two germline ends. CDR1 and CDR2 from the germline V gene are MNHEY and SVGAGI. The CDR3 is 13 amino acids.

This clone has more than one count but fewer than ten. Other DNA sequences in this sample translate to the same CDR3. The chain couples TRBV19 to TRBJ1-1, with a possible D match to TRBD1 (5 bases). V was pared by 7 bases and J by 4 bases, with 16 bases between. The CDR3 sequence is 14 residues long. Per germline, CDR1 LNHDA and CDR2 SQIVND (reference sequence). CDR3 bases: TGTGCCAGTACCCTCCTGGGGGGGGGCACTGAAGCTTTCTTT. This gives the protein CASTLLGGGTEAFF.

The rearrangement uses TRBV10-3 and TRBJ2-1; 9 nucleotides agree with TRBD1. CDR3 size: 14 residues. Germline CDR1 ENHRY, CDR2 SYGVKD. The V and J ends lost 7 bases and 3 bases, in that order; junction bases with no gene match: 4. The CDR3 nucleotides read TGTGCCATCAAGGAGGGACAGGGCTACAATGAGCAGTTCTTC. It encodes CAIKEGQGYNEQFF.

The chain links TRBV27 to TRBJ2-3; 8 bases are shared with TRBD2. This CDR3 has 16 amino acids. Germline loops: CDR1 MNHEY, CDR2 SMNVEV (reference sequence). V shed 6 bases and J 2 bases; nucleotides not matched to a gene: 10. The DNA for the CDR3 is TGTGCCAGCAGCTTCCAGTTCGGGGGGGCCACAGATACGCAGTATTTT. This sequence encodes CASSFQFGGATDTQYF.

The gene calls are TRBV7-2 and TRBJ2-7, with TRBD2 identical over 9 bases. CDR1 and CDR2 from the germline V gene are SGHTA and FQGNSA. Trimming removed 1 base from V and 6 bases from J; junction bases left unmatched: 4. The CDR3 extends over 14 amino acids. The CDR3 nucleotides are TGTGCCAGCAGCTTAGGTCGAGCGGGGGGCGAGCAGTACTTC. Its translation is CASSLGRAGGEQYF.

The count of this clone is one. The chain joins TRBV13 to TRBJ2-5, with D possibly being TRBD1 or TRBD2 (5 bases each). V gave up 0 bases and J gave up 3 bases, with 5 bases separating them. CDR3 length: 13 residues. Germline V gene sequence: CDR1 PRHDT, CDR2 FYEKMQ (reference sequence). CDR3 protein: CASSLGGEETQYF. The CDR3 DNA is TGTGCCAGCAGCTTAGGGGGGGAAGAGACCCAGTACTTC. Drawing the rest from reference TRBV13 and TRBJ2-5, the complete variable domain is AAGVIQSPRHLIKEKRETATLKCYPIPRHDTVYWYQQGPGQDPQFLISFYEKMQSDKGSIPDRFSAQQFSDYHSELNMSSLELGDSALYFCASSLGGEETQYFGPGTRLLVL.

The CDR3 region is CVQSRAEYGYTF. CDR3 in DNA: TGTGTCCAGAGCAGGGCGGAATATGGCTACACCTTC. The genes are TRBV25-1 and TRBJ1-2; possibly TRBD1 for D (5 bases). The CDR3 consists of 12 residues. CDR1 is MGHDK and CDR2 is SYGVNS in the germline V gene.